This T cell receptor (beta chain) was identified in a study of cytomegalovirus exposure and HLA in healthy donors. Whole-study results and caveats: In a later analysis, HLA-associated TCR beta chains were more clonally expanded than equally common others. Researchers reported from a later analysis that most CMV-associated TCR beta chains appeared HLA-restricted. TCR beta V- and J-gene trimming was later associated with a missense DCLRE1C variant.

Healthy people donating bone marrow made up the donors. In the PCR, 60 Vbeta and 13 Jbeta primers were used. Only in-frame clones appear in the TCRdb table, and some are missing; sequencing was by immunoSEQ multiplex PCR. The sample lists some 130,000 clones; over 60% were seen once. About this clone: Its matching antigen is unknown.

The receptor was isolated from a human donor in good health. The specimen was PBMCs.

As DNA, the CDR3 is TGTGCCTGGAGAAATTCTGGGCAGGGCTTCGGTCAGCCCCAGCATTTT. It yields the protein CAWRNSGQGFGQPQHF. V and J are TRBV30 and TRBJ1-5; possibly TRBD1 for D (5 bases). The germline CDR1 and CDR2 sequences are GTSNPN and SVGIG (reference sequence). There are 16 residues in the CDR3. Trimming shortened V by 3 bases and J by 6 bases, and 21 bases separated the two germline ends.